One sample yielded the 22 T cell receptor beta chains listed below, sequenced in a study of T cell changes during pregnancy in multiple sclerosis. Generated by immunoSEQ multiplex PCR, the TCRdb table keeps only in-frame clones and is missing some. The sample lists more than 80,000 clones; about nine tenths were seen once. The specimen comprised peripheral blood, sampled after pregnancy. These receptors were collected from a female donor with multiple sclerosis, enrolled in a pregnancy study.

In DNA form, the CDR3 reads TGTGCCAGCAGTGAAGGCAGGGCCTATGGCTACACCTTC. Protein product: CASSEGRAYGYTF. This chain uses TRBV6-1 with TRBJ1-2, with a weak D call TRBD1 (5 bases). This CDR3 region has 13 residues. Germline lookup yields CDR1 MNHNS and CDR2 SASEGT. Trimming pared 1 base from V and 4 bases from J, leaving 7 bases between.

This chain connects TRBV30 to TRBJ2-7, with D perhaps matching TRBD2 (7 bases). CDR1 GTSNPN and CDR2 SVGIG come from the germline V gene (reference sequence). The V end was cut by 3 bases, the J end by 5 bases, with 14 bases between. The CDR3 is 13 amino acids. CDR3 amino acids: CAWRVKGGDEQYF. CDR3 bases: TGTGCCTGGAGGGTGAAAGGGGGGGACGAGCAGTACTTC.

This clone has just one count. The CDR3 protein is CATLVIPGLGTGELFF. CDR3 DNA sequence: TGTGCCACCCTAGTCATCCCGGGACTCGGCACCGGGGAGCTGTTTTTT. The chain uses TRBV10-3 and TRBJ2-2, with D tentatively TRBD2 (6 bases). The germline V and J ends were trimmed by 10 bases and 4 bases, with 22 bases remaining between them. This CDR3 comprises 16 residues. CDR1 and CDR2 (germline): ENHRY, SYGVKD.

The chain uses TRBV18 and TRBJ2-7, with D possibly being TRBD2 (6 bases). The CDR3 extends over 13 amino acids. Trimming shortened V by 2 bases and J by 9 bases, and 14 bases separated the two germline ends. The V gene's germline CDR1 is KGHSH and CDR2 LQKENI. In DNA, the CDR3 is TGTGCCAGCTCACCAGGGACTGACTACCGGCAGTACTTC. It specifies CASSPGTDYRQYF. The full variable domain, in which reference TRBV18 and TRBJ2-7 provide the parts outside the CDR3, is NAGVMQNPRHLVRRRGQEARLRCSPMKGHSHVYWYRQLPEEGLKFMVYLQKENIIDESGMPKERFSAEFPKEGPSILRIQQVVRGDSAAYFCASSPGTDYRQYFGPGTRLTVT.

The CDR3 DNA reads as TGTGCCAGCAGCTTGTTCCAGGAGGGCTACGAGCAGTACTTC. Translating gives CASSLFQEGYEQYF. V is TRBV5-5 and J is TRBJ2-7, with a tentative D call TRBD2 (6 bases). The CDR3 has 14 amino acids. From germline, CDR1 is SGHKS and CDR2 YYEKEE (reference sequence). With 1 base removed from V and 3 bases from J, the gap between germline ends came to 11 bases. Full variable domain (rest looked up from reference TRBV5-5 and TRBJ2-7): DAGVTQSPTHLIKTRGQQVTLRCSPISGHKSVSWYQQVLGQGPQFIFQYYEKEERGRGNFPDRFSARQFPNYSSELNVNALLLGDSALYLCASSLFQEGYEQYFGPGTRLTVT.

This chain links TRBV9 with TRBJ2-7; D is uncertain. Germline CDR1 SGDLS, CDR2 YYNGEE. V lost 4 bases and J 6 bases, leaving 17 bases between the germline ends. The CDR3 covers 14 residues. Written as DNA, the CDR3 is TGTGCCAGCAGCTCACGGGTTGAGCTTACCGAGCAGTACTTC. It yields the protein CASSSRVELTEQYF.

The genes are TRBV7-9 and TRBJ1-1, with D maybe TRBD1 (6 bases). Per germline, CDR1 SEHNR and CDR2 FQNEAQ (reference sequence). CDR3 length equals 14 residues. V lost 6 bases, J lost 0 bases, and 11 bases lay in between. The chain's CDR3 is CASRETGMNTEAFF. For the CDR3, the DNA is TGTGCCAGCAGAGAGACAGGAATGAACACTGAAGCTTTCTTT. The variable domain in full, with the rest retrieved from reference TRBV7-9 and TRBJ1-1, is DTGVSQNPRHKITKRGQNVTFRCDPISEHNRLYWYRQTLGQGPEFLTYFQNEAQLEKSRLLSDRFSAERPKGSFSTLEIQRTEQGDSAMYLCASRETGMNTEAFFGQGTRLTVV.

The chain combines TRBV19 with TRBJ2-3; tentatively, D is TRBD2 (5 bases). Trimming pared 2 bases from V and 0 bases from J, leaving 9 bases between. This CDR3 comprises 15 residues. In germline, CDR1 is LNHDA, CDR2 SQIVND (reference sequence). The CDR3 sequence: CASSIRRTSTDTQYF. DNA of the CDR3: TGTGCCAGTAGTATAAGGCGGACTAGCACAGATACGCAGTATTTT. Combining the CDR3 with reference TRBV19 and TRBJ2-3 gives the whole variable domain DGGITQSPKYLFRKEGQNVTLSCEQNLNHDAMYWYRQDPGQGLRLIYYSQIVNDFQKGDIAEGYSVSREKKESFPLTVTSAQKNPTAFYLCASSIRRTSTDTQYFGPGTRLTVL.

The gene calls are TRBV4-1 and TRBJ1-1; 7 positions match TRBD1. The CDR3 length is 17 residues. Germline loops: CDR1 MGHRA, CDR2 YSYEKL. V was pared by 1 base and J by 4 bases, with 12 bases of the junction left unmatched. The CDR3 loop reads CASSQAWAGGWGTEAFF. The CDR3 DNA follows: TGCGCCAGCAGCCAAGCCTGGGCAGGGGGTTGGGGCACTGAAGCTTTCTTT.

Here the CDR3 reads CASSFGLVANTGELFF. The DNA of the CDR3 is TGTGCCAGCAGCTTTGGACTGGTGGCGAACACCGGGGAGCTGTTTTTT. The V call is TRBV5-4, the J call TRBJ2-2; TRBD2 is a possible D gene (5 bases). CDR1 is SGHNT, CDR2 YYREEE, per germline (reference sequence). Trimming left V 2 bases short and J 0 bases short, with 11 bases between. The CDR3 loop spans 16 amino acids. Full variable domain (outside the CDR3, taken from reference TRBV5-4 and TRBJ2-2): ETGVTQSPTHLIKTRGQQVTLRCSSQSGHNTVSWYQQALGQGPQFIFQYYREEENGRGNFPPRFSGLQFPNYSSELNVNALELDDSALYLCASSFGLVANTGELFFGEGSRLTVL.

The CDR3 loop reads CASRVAGGPYEQYF. As DNA, the CDR3 is TGTGCCAGCAGGGTAGCGGGAGGGCCATACGAGCAGTACTTC. This chain links TRBV28 with TRBJ2-7; 11 positions agree with TRBD2. With V trimmed by 6 bases and J by 4 bases, 5 bases remained unmatched. CDR3 size: 14 residues. Looked up from germline, CDR1 is MDHEN and CDR2 is SYDVKM.

The chain joins TRBV28 to TRBJ2-7; 10 nucleotides line up with TRBD1. Looked up from germline, CDR1 is MDHEN and CDR2 is SYDVKM. Trimming cost V 6 bases and J 4 bases; bases outside gene matches: 9. There are 15 residues in the CDR3. CDR3 sequence (DNA): TGTGCCAGCAGCCCCTGGGACAGGGGTTTGTACGAGCAGTACTTC. It encodes CASSPWDRGLYEQYF.

This chain links TRBV7-9 with TRBJ2-5; D gene uncertain. The CDR3 contains 14 residues. CDR1 and CDR2 (germline): SEHNR, FQNEAQ (reference sequence). With 5 bases removed from V and 0 bases from J, the gap between germline ends came to 10 bases. CDR3 sequence (DNA): TGTGCCAGCAGCACCGGGTCCTACCAAGAGACCCAGTACTTC. It yields the protein CASSTGSYQETQYF.

J is TRBJ1-5 and V is TRBV28; 8 bases agree with TRBD1. Germline V gives CDR1 MDHEN, CDR2 SYDVKM. The CDR3 runs to 13 residues. With V trimmed by 5 bases and J by 7 bases, 4 bases remained unmatched. The CDR3: CASSTGGLQPQHF. CDR3 DNA sequence: TGTGCCAGCAGTACAGGGGGTTTGCAGCCCCAGCATTTT.

The chain joins TRBV28 to TRBJ2-6; 8 nucleotides agree with TRBD2. The CDR3 has 15 amino acids. Unmatched junction bases numbered 0, after V lost 5 bases and J lost 0 bases. CDR1 and CDR2 (germline): MDHEN, SYDVKM. Here the CDR3 DNA reads TGTGCCAGCAGTCGGGAGGGCTCTGGGGCCAACGTCCTGACTTTC. Its protein is CASSREGSGANVLTF. Full variable domain (outside the CDR3, taken from reference TRBV28 and TRBJ2-6): DVKVTQSSRYLVKRTGEKVFLECVQDMDHENMFWYRQDPGLGLRLIYFSYDVKMKEKGDIPEGYSVSREKKERFSLILESASTNQTSMYLCASSREGSGANVLTFGAGSRLTVL.

This chain connects TRBV30 to TRBJ2-7; 10 bases agree with TRBD1. The CDR3 contains 14 residues. The germline V gene encodes CDR1 GTSNPN and CDR2 SVGIG (reference sequence). With V trimmed by 5 bases and J by 5 bases, 9 bases remained unmatched. The CDR3 DNA reads TGTGCCTGGTTCAATAGGGACAGGGGCGACGAGCAGTACTTC. Protein: CAWFNRDRGDEQYF. The complete variable domain, with remaining parts taken from reference TRBV30 and TRBJ2-7, reads SQTIHQWPATLVQPVGSPLSLECTVEGTSNPNLYWYRQAAGRGLQLLFYSVGIGQISSEVPQNLSASRPQDRQFILSSKKLLLSDSGFYLCAWFNRDRGDEQYFGPGTRLTVT.

In this sample, this clone turned up once. The V call is TRBV4-1, the J call TRBJ2-2, with 8 bases that match TRBD2. The CDR3 is made up of 15 amino acids. CDR1 is MGHRA, CDR2 YSYEKL, per germline. After removal of 0 bases from V and 6 bases from J, the junction contained 3 bases not matched to a gene. CDR3 bases: TGCGCCAGCAGCCAAGACCGGGGGGGATCCGGGGAGCTGTTTTTT. It is translated as CASSQDRGGSGELFF.

This clone showed up just once. This chain uses TRBV5-1 with TRBJ1-1; 8 bases match TRBD1. There are 15 residues in the CDR3. From germline, CDR1 is SGHRS and CDR2 YFSETQ. The V and J ends lost 0 bases and 1 base, in that order; junction bases with no gene match: 2. The CDR3 coding sequence is TGCGCCAGCAGCTTGGTGACAGGGGCGAACACTGAAGCTTTCTTT. It codes for CASSLVTGANTEAFF.

This sequence joins TRBV20-1 and TRBJ2-7; no clear D gene. Trimming pared 4 bases from V and 7 bases from J, leaving 11 bases between. This CDR3 contains 11 residues. Germline values: CDR1 DFQATT, CDR2 SNEGSKA (reference sequence). CDR3: CSATPEFEQYF. In DNA form, the CDR3 reads TGCAGTGCTACCCCTGAGTTTGAGCAGTACTTC.

The chain has TRBV19 and TRBJ1-5, with TRBD1 identical over 11 bases. The junction had 9 bases not matched to a gene; V was cut back by 5 bases and J by 6 bases. This CDR3 is 16 amino acids long. In germline, CDR1 is LNHDA, CDR2 SQIVND (reference sequence). The CDR3 coding sequence is TGTGCCAGTAGTCAACAACGGACAGGGGGCGGTCAGCCCCAGCATTTT. Translating it yields CASSQQRTGGGQPQHF.

This clone was seen just once. The chain links TRBV19 to TRBJ2-5; perhaps TRBD2 as D (6 bases). Germline V gene sequence: CDR1 LNHDA, CDR2 SQIVND (reference sequence). This CDR3 is built from 13 residues. V dropped 3 bases and J dropped 4 bases, with 9 bases sitting between them. The CDR3 region has the DNA TGTGCCAGTAGTATGCGGGGAACAGAGACCCAGTACTTC. Translating it yields CASSMRGTETQYF.

The chain combines TRBV29-1 with TRBJ1-2; 9 bases are shared with TRBD1. The CDR3 has 14 amino acids. Germline trimming cut 5 bases from V and 2 bases from J; bases unmatched to any gene: 6. Germline V CDR1 and CDR2: SQVTM, ANQGSEA. The CDR3 DNA is TGCAGCGTTCTATCCACAGGGGGCAACTATGGCTACACCTTC. This translates into CSVLSTGGNYGYTF.